This T cell receptor (beta chain) is from a study of naive and memory T cell subsets. Findings and limits, study-wide: Especially in CD8 cells, naive repertoires contained a few larger clonotypes, possibly CD45RA-re-expressing memory cells.

Both TRBC1 and TRBC2 were covered by a beta constant-region primer of two equimolar oligonucleotides. The ligated cDNA underwent four PCR rounds using SP2 and nested alpha and beta constant-region primers. An oligonucleotide with the SP2 primer and a 12-nucleotide UMI was ligated to the cDNA 3' end. TCRdb fed the UMI-ligation and nested PCR reads into MiXCR, producing one record per CDR3 protein. The table includes about 150,000 distinct CDR3 sequences, roughly 23% detected once. This clonotype has a count of ten or more. Its antigen remains unknown. Sequencing was performed on naive CD4+ T cells from blood. This sequence originates from a human donor in good health.

Written as DNA, the CDR3 is TGTGCCAGCAGCCAAGAGCCCGGGACAGGGGGAGAAGAGACCCAGTACTTC. It translates to CASSQEPGTGGEETQYF. J is TRBJ2-5 and V is TRBV3-1; 11 bases match TRBD1. With 0 bases clipped from V and 3 bases from J, the junction kept 6 bases outside the gene matches. The CDR3 consists of 17 residues. Germline V lookup: CDR1 LGHDT, CDR2 YNNKEL (reference sequence).